The 6 T cell receptor beta chains below come from one sample, sequenced in a study of T cell responses to AZD1222 COVID-19 vaccine. TCRdb's copy holds only in-frame clones and misses some; the assay was immunoSEQ multiplex PCR. This sample has tens of thousands of clones, with roughly nine tenths found just once. Sequenced here: peripheral blood, sampled on day 0 of AZD1222 vaccination. These receptors were taken from an adult in good health.

The genes are TRBV3-1 (or the pseudogene TRBV3-2) and TRBJ1-5; D might be TRBD1 (5 bases). The germline V gene encodes CDR1 LGHDT and CDR2 YNNKEL (reference sequence). V was cut by 4 bases and J by 1 base, with 5 bases left in between. The CDR3 length is 13 residues. CDR3 in DNA: TGTGCCAGCAGCCGGGACAGCAATCAGCCCCAGCATTTT. It translates to CASSRDSNQPQHF.

The chain carries TRBV5-1 and TRBJ1-2; TRBD1 agrees at 7 bases. The V and J ends lost 2 bases and 5 bases, in that order; junction bases with no gene match: 6. The CDR3 is made up of 14 amino acids. CDR1 is SGHRS and CDR2 is YFSETQ in the germline V gene. The CDR3 DNA reads TGCGCCAGCAGCTTCGGTGAGACAGGGTATGGCTACACCTTC. This sequence encodes CASSFGETGYGYTF.

The chain carries TRBV5-4 and TRBJ2-7; maybe TRBD2 (5 bases). V lost 4 bases, J lost 2 bases, and 10 bases lay in between. In germline, CDR1 is SGHNT, CDR2 YYREEE (reference sequence). This CDR3 region has 13 residues. CDR3 sequence: CASSEEEAYEQYF. The CDR3 bases are TGTGCCAGCAGCGAGGAGGAAGCCTACGAGCAGTACTTC.

The rearrangement uses TRBV6-2 or TRBV6-3 and TRBJ1-5; D possibly corresponds to TRBD1 (6 bases). The CDR3 is 17 amino acids. Trimming pared 6 bases from V and 0 bases from J, leaving 18 bases between. Looked up from germline, CDR1 is MNHEY and CDR2 is SVGEGT. Written as DNA, the CDR3 is TGTGCCAGCAGCCCGTTAGGGGGGGGCTATAGCAATCAGCCCCAGCATTTT. This encodes CASSPLGGGYSNQPQHF.

The chain has TRBV15 and TRBJ2-7; a weak D match, TRBD1 (5 bases). CDR1 and CDR2 from the germline V gene are LNHNV and YYDKDF (reference sequence). There are 13 residues in the CDR3. V lost 1 base and J lost 7, with 11 bases in between. The CDR3 nucleotides are TGTGCCACCAGCAGAGGACAGCCGGGTGAGCAGTACTTC. This encodes CATSRGQPGEQYF. Looking up the rest from reference TRBV15 and TRBJ2-7 gives the full variable domain: DAMVIQNPRYQVTQFGKPVTLSCSQTLNHNVMYWYQQKSSQAPKLLFHYYDKDFNNEADTPDNFQSRRPNTSFCFLDIRSPGLGDTAMYLCATSRGQPGEQYFGPGTRLTVT.

J is TRBJ1-1 and V is TRBV11-2, with D possibly TRBD1 on 5 matching bases. V was clipped by 1 base and J by 2 bases, with 11 bases between them. CDR1 and CDR2 from the germline V gene are SGHAT and FQNNGV. This CDR3 spans 15 amino acids. The CDR3 loop is CASSLVRGGNTEAFF. The CDR3 coding sequence is TGTGCCAGCAGCTTAGTAAGGGGCGGTAACACTGAAGCTTTCTTT. Together with reference TRBV11-2 and TRBJ1-1, the CDR3 gives the full variable domain: EAGVAQSPRYKIIEKRQSVAFWCNPISGHATLYWYQQILGQGPKLLIQFQNNGVVDDSQLPKDRFSAERLKGVDSTLKIQPAKLEDSAVYLCASSLVRGGNTEAFFGQGTRLTVV.